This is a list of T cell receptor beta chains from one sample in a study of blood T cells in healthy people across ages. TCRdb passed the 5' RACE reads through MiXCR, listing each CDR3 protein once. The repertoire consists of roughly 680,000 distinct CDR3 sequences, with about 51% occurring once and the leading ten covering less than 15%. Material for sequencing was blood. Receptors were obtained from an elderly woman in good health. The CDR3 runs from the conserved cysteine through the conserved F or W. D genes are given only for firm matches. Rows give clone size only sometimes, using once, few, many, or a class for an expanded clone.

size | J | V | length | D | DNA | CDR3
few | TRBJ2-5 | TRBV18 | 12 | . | TGTGCCAGCTCACGAGGGGCGGAGACCCAGTACTTC | CASSRGAETQYF
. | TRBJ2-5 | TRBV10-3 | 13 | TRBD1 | TGTGCCATCAACAGGGGAGCTGGAGAGACCCAGTACTTC | CAINRGAGETQYF
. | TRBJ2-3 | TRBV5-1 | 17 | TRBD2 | TGCGCCAGCAGCTCTGGGAGTAGCGGGGCCCTCACAGATACGCAGTATTTT | CASSSGSSGALTDTQYF
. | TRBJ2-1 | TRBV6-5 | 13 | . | TGTGCCAGCAGAACCCGGTGGGTCGGGGAGCAGTTCTTC | CASRTRWVGEQFF
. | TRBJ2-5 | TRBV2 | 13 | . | TGTGCCAGCAGTGAGATGCCCCCTGATGAGCAGTACTTC | CASSEMPPDEQYF
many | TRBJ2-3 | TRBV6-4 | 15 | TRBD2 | TGTGCCAGCAGTGAAACTAGCGGGGGCGTAGATACGCAGTATTTT | CASSETSGGVDTQYF
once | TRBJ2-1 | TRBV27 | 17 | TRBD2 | TGTGCCAGCAGTTCCCCTATACTAGCGGGGAGGCTCTTCGAGCAGTTCTTC | CASSSPILAGRLFEQFF
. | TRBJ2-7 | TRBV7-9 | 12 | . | TGTGCCAGCAGCTTTTTCGTCTACGAGCAGTACTTC | CASSFFVYEQYF
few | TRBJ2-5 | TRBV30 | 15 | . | TGTGCCTGGAGTGTTACATCAGGGTTCTCAGAGACCCAGTACTTC | CAWSVTSGFSETQYF
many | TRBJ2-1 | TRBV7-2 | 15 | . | TGTGCCAGCAGCTTAGCTGGGACTGCCTACAATGAGCAGTTCTTC | CASSLAGTAYNEQFF
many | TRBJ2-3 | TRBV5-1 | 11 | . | TGCGCCAGCAGCGACACAGATACGCAGTATTTT | CASSDTDTQYF
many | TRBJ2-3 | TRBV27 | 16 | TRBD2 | TGTGCCAGCACCCCATTCGGGCTAGCGGAGACAGATACGCAGTATTTT | CASTPFGLAETDTQYF
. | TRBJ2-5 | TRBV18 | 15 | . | TGTGCCAGCTCATCTTACAGGGAATTAACCGATGAGCAGTACTTC | CASSSYRELTDEQYF
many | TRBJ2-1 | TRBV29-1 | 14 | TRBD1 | TGCAGCGTAGTCCGGGACAGGGAATACAATGAGCAGTTCTTC | CSVVRDREYNEQFF
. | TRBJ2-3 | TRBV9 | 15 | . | TGTGCCAGCAGCGGGGCGACTAGACGCACAGATACGCAGTATTTT | CASSGATRRTDTQYF
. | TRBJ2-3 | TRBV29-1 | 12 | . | TGCAGCGTTGCGCCTAACACAGATACGCAGTATTTT | CSVAPNTDTQYF
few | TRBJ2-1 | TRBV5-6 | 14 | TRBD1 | TGTGCCAGCAGCGGGACAGTCCATGACAATGAGCAGTTCTTC | CASSGTVHDNEQFF
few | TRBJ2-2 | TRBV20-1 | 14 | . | TGCAGTGCTAGAAAGGCAGGGGCCACCGGGGAGCTGTTTTTT | CSARKAGATGELFF
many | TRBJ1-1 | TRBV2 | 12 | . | TGTGCCAGCAGTGATGAACAGAGTGAAGCTTTCTTT | CASSDEQSEAFF
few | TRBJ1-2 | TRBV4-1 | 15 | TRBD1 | TGCGCCAGCAGCCAAGGGGACAGGGCTAACTATGGCTACACCTTC | CASSQGDRANYGYTF
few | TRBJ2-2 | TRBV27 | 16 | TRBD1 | TGTGCCAGCAGTCGGGGAGGACAGGGGACCACCGGGGAGCTGTTTTTT | CASSRGGQGTTGELFF
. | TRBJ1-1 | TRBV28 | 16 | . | TGTGCCAGCAGTCCGTGGGAGGGGACCCTTACGGCTGAAGCTTTCTTT | CASSPWEGTLTAEAFF
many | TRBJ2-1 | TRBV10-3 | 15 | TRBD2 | TGTGCCATCAGCGACTGGACTAGCGGTTACAATGAGCAGTTCTTC | CAISDWTSGYNEQFF
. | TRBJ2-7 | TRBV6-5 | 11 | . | TGTGCCACCCGACAGGTCAGCGAGCAGTACTTC | CATRQVSEQYF
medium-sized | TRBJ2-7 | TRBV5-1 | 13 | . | TGTGCCAGCAGTTTAGGACTCCACTACGAGCAGTACTTC | CASSLGLHYEQYF
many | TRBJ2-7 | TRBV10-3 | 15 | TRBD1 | TGTGCCATCAGTGAGGCCCGGGACAGGGGTGACGAGCAGTACTTC | CAISEARDRGDEQYF
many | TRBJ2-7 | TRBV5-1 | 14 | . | TGTGCCAGCAGCTTAGGAGGGACCTCCTACGAGCAGTACTTC | CASSLGGTSYEQYF
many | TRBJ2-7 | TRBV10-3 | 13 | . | TGTGCCATCAGAGGGGGGCAGGGCTACGAGCAGTACTTC | CAIRGGQGYEQYF
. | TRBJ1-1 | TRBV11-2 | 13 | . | TGTGCCAGCAGCACGACCGGGAACACTGAAGCTTTCTTT | CASSTTGNTEAFF
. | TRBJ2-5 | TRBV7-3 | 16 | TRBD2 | TGTGCCAGCAGCTTTTCCGGGACTAGCTTGCGAGAGACCCAGTACTTC | CASSFSGTSLRETQYF
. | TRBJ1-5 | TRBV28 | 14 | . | TGTGCCAGCAGTTTGCTCAGGGGTAATCAGCCCCAGCATTTT | CASSLLRGNQPQHF
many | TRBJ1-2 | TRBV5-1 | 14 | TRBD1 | TGCGCCAGCAGCCAGGGCGGACAGGAGGGCGGCTACACCTTC | CASSQGGQEGGYTF
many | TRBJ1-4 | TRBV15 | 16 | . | TGTGCCACCAGCAGAGATCCCGGGACAAGGAATGAAAAACTGTTTTTT | CATSRDPGTRNEKLFF
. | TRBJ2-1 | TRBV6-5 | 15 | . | TGTGCCAGCAGAGGGAGGATGGGCTCCTACAATGAGCGGTTCTTC | CASRGRMGSYNERFF
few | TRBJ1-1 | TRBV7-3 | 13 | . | TGTGCCAGCAGCTTTGCGGAGAACACTGAAGCTTTCTTT | CASSFAENTEAFF
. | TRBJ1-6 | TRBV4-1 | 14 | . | TGCGCCAGCAGCCAAGTGGAGGGGAATTCACCCCTCCACTTT | CASSQVEGNSPLHF
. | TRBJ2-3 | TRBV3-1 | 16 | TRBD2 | TGTGCCAGCAGCCAAGTTGGGGGGGTCGGCACAGATACGCAGTATTTT | CASSQVGGVGTDTQYF
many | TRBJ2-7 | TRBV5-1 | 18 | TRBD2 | TGCGCCAGCAGCTTACGACTAGCGGGAGGGCCGTCTCTCTACGAGCAGTACTTC | CASSLRLAGGPSLYEQYF
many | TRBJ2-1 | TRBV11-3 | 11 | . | TGTGCCAGCAGTTCCACCGGTGAGCAGTTCTTC | CASSSTGEQFF
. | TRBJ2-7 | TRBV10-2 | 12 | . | TGCGCCAGCAGGTTGCCCTCCTACGAGCAGTACTTC | CASRLPSYEQYF
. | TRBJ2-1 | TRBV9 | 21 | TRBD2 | TGTGCCAGCAGCGTAGGTCCCGGACTAGCGGGGGGGAACGACCCCTACAATGAGCAGTTCTTC | CASSVGPGLAGGNDPYNEQFF
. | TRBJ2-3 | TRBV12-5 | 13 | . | TGTGCTAGTGGTCCCCGAGGGGGTAGTACGCAGTATTTT | CASGPRGGSTQYF
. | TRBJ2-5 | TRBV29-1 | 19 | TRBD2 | TGCAGCGTTGATAGCGGGCAGGCTCGTACCTCGCCCAAACAAGAGACCCAGTACTTC | CSVDSGQARTSPKQETQYF
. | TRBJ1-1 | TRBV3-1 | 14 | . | TGTGCCAGCAGCCAGGGGGGTCCGAACACTGAAGCTTTCTTT | CASSQGGPNTEAFF
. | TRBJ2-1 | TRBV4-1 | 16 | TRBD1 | TGCGCCAGCAGCCAAGTACGGACAGGGAAGTACAATGAGCAGTTCTTC | CASSQVRTGKYNEQFF
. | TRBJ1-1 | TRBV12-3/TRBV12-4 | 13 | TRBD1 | TGTGCCAGCAGTACCCACAGGGGGGGGAAAGCTTTCTTT | CASSTHRGGKAFF
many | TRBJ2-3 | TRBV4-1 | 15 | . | TGCGCCAGCAGCCATTTGGGGGCGGGCACAGATACGCAGTATTTT | CASSHLGAGTDTQYF
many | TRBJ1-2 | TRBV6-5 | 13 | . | TGTGCCAGCACCCGAGGGGGGGGTTATGGCTACACCTTC | CASTRGGGYGYTF
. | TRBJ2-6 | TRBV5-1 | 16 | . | TGCGCCAGCAGCTCCCCAGGAAACTCTGGGGCCAACGTCCTGACTTTC | CASSSPGNSGANVLTF
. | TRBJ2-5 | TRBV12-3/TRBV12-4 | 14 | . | TGTGCCAGCACCCTGAACAGGGGAGGGGAGACCCAGTACTTC | CASTLNRGGETQYF
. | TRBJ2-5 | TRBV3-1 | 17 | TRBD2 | TGTGCCAGCAGCCAAGACCTAGCGGGGGCCCACCAAGAGACCCAGTACTTC | CASSQDLAGAHQETQYF
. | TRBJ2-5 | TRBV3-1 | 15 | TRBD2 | TGTGCCAGCAGCCAAGTTGCGGGAGCGGGAGAGACCCAGTACTTC | CASSQVAGAGETQYF
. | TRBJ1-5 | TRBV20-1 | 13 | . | TGCAGTGCTAGCCCCACAGGGTATCAGCCCCAGCATTTT | CSASPTGYQPQHF
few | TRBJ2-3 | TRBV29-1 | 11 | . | TGCAGCGTTGAGGCTTTCGATACGCAGTATTTT | CSVEAFDTQYF